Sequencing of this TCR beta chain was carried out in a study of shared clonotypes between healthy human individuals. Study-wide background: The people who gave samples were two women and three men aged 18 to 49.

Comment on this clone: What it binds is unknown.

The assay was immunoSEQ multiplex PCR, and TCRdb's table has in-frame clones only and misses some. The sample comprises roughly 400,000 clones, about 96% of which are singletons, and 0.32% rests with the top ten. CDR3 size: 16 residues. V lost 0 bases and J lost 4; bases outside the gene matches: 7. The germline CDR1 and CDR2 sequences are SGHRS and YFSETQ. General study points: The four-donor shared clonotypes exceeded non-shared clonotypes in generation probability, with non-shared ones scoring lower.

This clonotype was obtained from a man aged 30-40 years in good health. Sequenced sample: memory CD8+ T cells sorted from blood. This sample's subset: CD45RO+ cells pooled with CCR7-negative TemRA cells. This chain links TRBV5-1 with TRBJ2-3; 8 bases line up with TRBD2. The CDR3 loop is CASSLAEAGESDTQYF. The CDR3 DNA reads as TGCGCCAGCAGCTTGGCCGAAGCGGGAGAATCAGATACGCAGTATTTT.